What follows are 10 T cell receptor beta chains derived from one specimen sequenced in a study of T cells in Graves' hyperthyroidism and ophthalmopathy. Template material for amplifying TCR beta CDR3 regions consisted of RNA transcripts. A first-round RT-PCR of the TCR CDR3 used the HTBI primer set. TCRdb recomputed calls from the multiplex PCR reads with MiXCR, one row per CDR3 protein. Among around 600,000 distinct CDR3 sequences listed, around 14% were seen once. The sample taken for sequencing was blood. Receptor source: a young woman with Graves' hyperthyroidism.

The sample holds many counts of this clonotype. This chain joins TRBV7-2 and TRBJ2-5; 8 bases line up with TRBD1. Unmatched junction bases numbered 6, after V lost 2 bases and J lost 4 bases. Germline-derived CDR1 and CDR2 are SGHTA and FQGNSA. This CDR3 is 15 amino acids long. The CDR3 protein is CASSLQGAVRETQYF. In DNA, the CDR3 is TGTGCCAGCAGCTTACAGGGGGCGGTCAGAGAGACCCAGTACTTC. The entire variable domain, with the rest obtained from reference TRBV7-2 and TRBJ2-5, is as follows: GAGVSQSPSNKVTEKGKDVELRCDPISGHTALYWYRQSLGQGLEFLIYFQGNSAPDKSGLPSDRFSAERTGGSVSTLTIQRTQQEDSAVYLCASSLQGAVRETQYFGPGTRLLVL.

This clonotype was detected many times. The genes are TRBV6-5 and TRBJ2-2, with 9 bases aligning to TRBD1. Germline lookup yields CDR1 MNHEY and CDR2 SVGAGI. The CDR3 sequence is 19 residues long. The V gene end was trimmed by 5 bases and the J gene end by 4 bases; junction bases not matched to a gene: 17. The CDR3 reads CASSHPGQGHLAGTGELFF. The CDR3 DNA reads as TGTGCCAGCAGTCACCCGGGACAGGGCCACCTCGCGGGCACCGGGGAGCTGTTTTTT.

This clonotype was observed at least ten times. The J gene is TRBJ2-4, the V gene TRBV2; 7 bases map to TRBD2. Germline V gene data show CDR1 as SNHLY and CDR2 as FYNNEI. After removal of 7 bases from V and 9 bases from J, the junction contained 9 bases not matched to a gene. The CDR3 sequence is 13 residues long. CDR3 DNA sequence: TGTGCCAGCATCGGGCGGGAGAGCGGCATTCAGTACTTC. Translated, it gives CASIGRESGIQYF.

This clonotype was detected ten times or more. The chain recombines TRBV28 with TRBJ2-3; D may match TRBD1 or TRBD2 (5 bases each). Germline CDR1 reads MDHEN; CDR2 reads SYDVKM. The length of the CDR3 is 14 residues. V lost 7 bases to trimming and J lost 3 bases, with 14 bases between them. CDR3 protein: CASTDSGRTDTQYF. The CDR3 DNA follows: TGTGCCAGCACAGACAGTGGGAGAACAGATACGCAGTATTTT.

The chain has TRBV7-7 and TRBJ2-1; no clear D gene. The ends were cut back, 3 bases at V and 5 bases at J, with 11 bases in the middle. Germline V gene sequence: CDR1 SSHAT, CDR2 FNYEAQ (reference sequence). The CDR3 is 14 amino acids. CDR3 sequence: CASSLGNLDNEQFF. The CDR3 DNA follows: TGTGCCAGCAGCTTGGGAAACCTGGACAATGAGCAGTTCTTC.

The chain employs TRBV4-2 and TRBJ2-1; D gene ambiguous. V lost 0 bases, J lost 9 bases, and 12 bases lay in between. The CDR3 runs to 14 residues. CDR1 and CDR2 from the germline V gene are LGHNA and YNFKEQ. DNA for the CDR3: TGTGCCAGCAGCCAAGAGAGCCCTAGGGTTGAGCAGTTCTTC. Encoded protein: CASSQESPRVEQFF.

There are many counts of this clonotype. This rearrangement joins TRBV20-1 to TRBJ2-7; no reliable D call. Germline values: CDR1 DFQATT, CDR2 SNEGSKA (reference sequence). Trimming took off 0 bases at V and 1 base at J, with 10 bases between the two ends. The CDR3 length is 14 residues. The CDR3 DNA reads as TGCAGTGCTAGAGATGGAAACAGATCCTACGAGCAGTACTTC. This codes for CSARDGNRSYEQYF.

The chain employs TRBV19 and TRBJ2-1, with 8 nucleotides matching TRBD1. V lost 8 bases to trimming and J lost 3 bases; unmatched junction nucleotides: 9. Germline CDR1 is LNHDA and CDR2 is SQIVND (reference sequence). This CDR3 has 15 residues. The CDR3 coding sequence is TGTGCCAGTGCATTGGACAGGGTGGGCTACAATGAGCAGTTCTTC. This gives the protein CASALDRVGYNEQFF.

In this sample, this clonotype turned up many times. The genes are TRBV7-2 and TRBJ2-2, with TRBD2 as a possible D gene (5 bases). The CDR3 sequence is 14 residues long. V gave up 6 bases and J gave up 3 bases, with 11 bases separating them. The germline gives CDR1 SGHTA, CDR2 FQGNSA. CDR3: CASRGVFDTGELFF. As DNA, the CDR3 is TGTGCCAGCAGGGGAGTGTTCGACACCGGGGAGCTGTTTTTT.

In this sample, this clonotype turned up many times. The chain is built from TRBV15 and TRBJ2-1, with D perhaps TRBD2 (6 bases). Germline V CDR1 and CDR2: LNHNV, YYDKDF (reference sequence). Trimming removed 1 base from V and 9 bases from J, with 19 bases in between. There are 16 residues in the CDR3. CDR3 bases: TGTGCCACCAGCAGAGGATCTGGGGAGGCCCTAACTGAGCAGTTCTTC. This gives the protein CATSRGSGEALTEQFF.